These 24 T cell receptor beta chains were sequenced from one sample in a study of OX40 agonist ivuxolimab in advanced cancers. The protocol was immunoSEQ multiplex PCR, while the TCRdb copy is restricted to in-frame clones and leaves out a portion. This sample has roughly 87,000 clones, with around 92% found just once. The input for sequencing was CD4+ or CD8+ T cells sorted from blood, taken in a trial of the OX40 agonist ivuxolimab. All receptors derive from an adult with an advanced solid tumor such as melanoma, head and neck, liver or kidney cancer.

This CDR3 reads CASSLLTLDRAGEKLFF. The CDR3 DNA sequence: TGTGCCAGCAGCTTATTAACTCTGGACAGGGCAGGTGAAAAACTGTTTTTT. The V call is TRBV7-9, the J call TRBJ1-4, with 8 bases fitting TRBD1. Germline assignment: CDR1 SEHNR and CDR2 FQNEAQ (reference sequence). J gave up 7 bases and V 2 bases, and 12 bases lay outside the gene matches. The CDR3 loop spans 17 amino acids.

This clone was picked up one time. The V gene is TRBV13, the J gene TRBJ2-3; possibly TRBD2 for D (5 bases). Trimming left V 1 base short and J 5 bases short, with 16 bases between. This CDR3 comprises 16 residues. Germline CDR1 and CDR2: PRHDT and FYEKMQ (reference sequence). The CDR3 region is CASSLETAAGGDTQYF. CDR3 nucleotide sequence: TGTGCCAGCAGCTTAGAGACCGCGGCGGGCGGAGATACGCAGTATTTT.

Only one count was recorded for this clone. The gene calls are TRBV13 and TRBJ2-5; TRBD2 agrees at 9 bases. CDR1 PRHDT and CDR2 FYEKMQ come from the germline V gene (reference sequence). CDR3 length: 16 residues. The junction had 4 bases not matched to a gene; V was cut back by 1 base and J by 1 base. CDR3 sequence (DNA): TGTGCCAGCAGCTTAGTGGGCGGGGGGGCCCAAGAGACCCAGTACTTC. It specifies CASSLVGGGAQETQYF.

This clone was recorded once. The chain employs TRBV10-2 and TRBJ2-3; unclear D gene. The length of the CDR3 is 11 residues. Trimming left V 7 bases short and J 0 bases short, with 2 bases between. Germline CDR1 and CDR2: WSHSY and SAAADI. The CDR3: CASTSTDTQYF. CDR3 sequence (DNA): TGCGCCAGCACAAGCACAGATACGCAGTATTTT.

This rearrangement joins TRBV30 to TRBJ2-7; D is unresolved. Germline V gene data show CDR1 as GTSNPN and CDR2 as SVGIG (reference sequence). The CDR3 extends over 14 amino acids. V lost 5 bases to trimming and J lost 0 bases, with 14 bases between them. The CDR3 region is CAWPDGVISYEQYF. In DNA form, the CDR3 reads TGTGCCTGGCCGGACGGAGTAATCTCCTACGAGCAGTACTTC.

This clone was counted a single time. The chain recombines TRBV5-1 with TRBJ2-7; 10 bases align to TRBD1. CDR3 length: 16 amino acids. Losses at the gene ends were 4 bases for V and 0 bases for J; bases not matched to a gene: 7. CDR1 and CDR2 from the germline V gene are SGHRS and YFSETQ. CDR3 amino acids: CASSRAGQGVSYEQYF. The DNA of the CDR3 is TGCGCCAGCAGCAGAGCCGGACAGGGGGTCTCCTACGAGCAGTACTTC.

This clone was seen once. This sequence joins TRBV10-1 and TRBJ2-3; weak D call: TRBD2 (6 bases). Germline assignment: CDR1 WNHNN and CDR2 SYGVQD (reference sequence). Trimming took 3 bases from V and 5 from J, leaving 9 bases between them. The CDR3 loop spans 13 amino acids. CDR3 in amino acids: CASSEPGLDTQYF. The CDR3 coding sequence is TGCGCCAGCAGTGAACCGGGACTAGATACGCAGTATTTT.

V and J are TRBV30 and TRBJ2-3; D is uncertain. Germline CDR1 reads GTSNPN; CDR2 reads SVGIG (reference sequence). This CDR3 has 12 amino acids. Trimming took 4 bases from V and 2 from J, leaving 7 bases between them. CDR3 sequence (DNA): TGTGCCTGGAACCCTTACACAGATACGCAGTATTTT. It codes for CAWNPYTDTQYF. The variable domain in full, with the rest retrieved from reference TRBV30 and TRBJ2-3, is SQTIHQWPATLVQPVGSPLSLECTVEGTSNPNLYWYRQAAGRGLQLLFYSVGIGQISSEVPQNLSASRPQDRQFILSSKKLLLSDSGFYLCAWNPYTDTQYFGPGTRLTVL.

The chain combines TRBV7-9 with TRBJ2-5; D is uncertain. The CDR3 extends over 16 amino acids. CDR1 is SEHNR, CDR2 FQNEAQ, per germline (reference sequence). Trimming shortened V by 5 bases and J by 1 base, and 17 bases separated the two germline ends. The CDR3 DNA reads as TGTGCCAGCAGCCTCCGCGTCGGGCAGTCCCAAGAGACCCAGTACTTC. Translation: CASSLRVGQSQETQYF.

V is TRBV13 and J is TRBJ2-7; 7 bases fit TRBD1. The junction had 12 bases not matched to a gene; V was cut back by 4 bases and J by 6 bases. CDR1 and CDR2 from the germline V gene are PRHDT and FYEKMQ (reference sequence). This CDR3 region has 15 residues. The DNA for the CDR3 is TGTGCCAGCAGCTCCCGGGACAGCAGGAGGTCCGAGCAGTACTTC. Protein: CASSSRDSRRSEQYF.

The genes are TRBV12-2 and TRBJ2-7; the D segment call TRBD2 is taken from the table without a DNA check. TRBV12-2 counts as a pseudogene. The CDR3 is made up of 14 amino acids. CDR3 in amino acids: CASRLFPGDLEQYF. CDR3 in DNA: TGTGCAAGTCGCTTGTTTCCCGGGGATCTCGAGCAGTACTTC.

A remark on this clone: At the DNA level, this CDR3 is encoded by other sequences in the same sample as well. The chain carries TRBV5-6 and TRBJ1-5, with a weak D call TRBD1 (6 bases). Between the trimmed V and J ends, which lost 2 bases and 2 bases, there was a span of 8 bases. The CDR3 covers 14 residues. The germline V gene has CDR1 SGHDT and CDR2 YYEEEE. DNA of the CDR3: TGTGCCAGCAGCTTAGGGGGAGGCAATCAGCCCCAGCATTTT. Translated: CASSLGGGNQPQHF. Complete variable domain (other parts from reference TRBV5-6 and TRBJ1-5): DAGVTQSPTHLIKTRGQQVTLRCSPKSGHDTVSWYQQALGQGPQFIFQYYEEEERQRGNFPDRFSGHQFPNYSSELNVNALLLGDSALYLCASSLGGGNQPQHFGDGTRLSIL.

CDR3 loop: CASSRGQTEAFF. The DNA of the CDR3 is TGTGCCAGTTCCAGGGGGCAAACTGAAGCTTTCTTT. The V gene is TRBV7-9, the J gene TRBJ1-1; 8 nucleotides line up with TRBD1. This CDR3 contains 12 residues. Germline V gene lookup returns CDR1 SEHNR and CDR2 FQNEAQ (reference sequence). With 9 bases clipped from V and 5 bases from J, the junction kept 5 bases outside the gene matches. Filled out from reference TRBV7-9 and TRBJ1-1, the complete variable domain reads DTGVSQNPRHKITKRGQNVTFRCDPISEHNRLYWYRQTLGQGPEFLTYFQNEAQLEKSRLLSDRFSAERPKGSFSTLEIQRTEQGDSAMYLCASSRGQTEAFFGQGTRLTVV.

The chain has TRBV5-1 and TRBJ1-1; D not certain. The length of the CDR3 is 13 residues. V was cut by 5 bases and J by 1 base, with 9 bases left in between. In germline, CDR1 is SGHRS, CDR2 YFSETQ. CDR3 bases: TGCGCCAGCAGTCCCTTCGCGAACACTGAAGCTTTCTTT. Translating gives CASSPFANTEAFF.

This chain joins TRBV10-3 and TRBJ2-1; D possibly corresponds to TRBD2 (5 bases). Trimming took 1 base from V and 8 from J, leaving 12 bases between them. CDR1 is ENHRY and CDR2 is SYGVKD in the germline V gene. The CDR3 totals 14 residues. The CDR3 loop reads CAISEWTVEDEQFF. In DNA form, the CDR3 reads TGTGCCATCAGTGAGTGGACGGTGGAGGATGAGCAGTTCTTC.

The chain joins TRBV9 to TRBJ2-2, with 9 bases matching TRBD1. J was trimmed by 7 bases and V by 0 bases; bases with no gene match: 7. Germline CDR1 and CDR2: SGDLS and YYNGEE. CDR3 length: 16 residues. The CDR3 bases are TGTGCCAGCAGCGTAGACAGGGGGCTACGGGGCGGGGAGCTGTTTTTT. This sequence encodes CASSVDRGLRGGELFF.

The V call is TRBV7-6, the J call TRBJ1-5; weak D call: TRBD1 (6 bases). The V gene's germline CDR1 is SGHVS and CDR2 FNYEAQ. The CDR3 is made up of 13 amino acids. Trimming cost V 5 bases and J 2 bases, with 7 bases left between them. The CDR3 coding sequence is TGTGCCAGCAGCCACAGGGGCAATCAGCCCCAGCATTTT. It translates to CASSHRGNQPQHF.

This clone was seen more than once but under ten times. V and J are TRBV4-1 and TRBJ1-2; a possible D gene is TRBD1 (5 bases). This CDR3 has 13 amino acids. Between the trimmed V and J ends, which lost 2 bases and 8 bases, there was a span of 12 bases. Germline lookup yields CDR1 MGHRA and CDR2 YSYEKL. The CDR3 DNA sequence: TGCGCCAGCAGCCAAAGACAGTCTTGGGGCTACACCTTC. Amino acid sequence: CASSQRQSWGYTF.

This chain connects TRBV10-1 to TRBJ1-2; possible D gene TRBD1, 5 bases. Trimming shortened V by 5 bases and J by 3 bases, and 19 bases separated the two germline ends. There are 16 residues in the CDR3. The germline gives CDR1 WNHNN, CDR2 SYGVQD (reference sequence). CDR3 protein: CASSSSRDPGYYGYTF. The CDR3 DNA sequence: TGCGCCAGCAGTTCCAGCCGGGACCCGGGTTACTATGGCTACACCTTC.

V is TRBV15 and J is TRBJ2-3; 8 nucleotides agree with TRBD2. With V trimmed by 4 bases and J by 3 bases, 15 bases remained unmatched. This CDR3 contains 18 residues. The germline V gene has CDR1 LNHNV and CDR2 YYDKDF (reference sequence). The DNA of the CDR3 is TGTGCCACCAGCAAACCAGAACACGGGACTAGTGGTACAGATACGCAGTATTTT. Protein sequence: CATSKPEHGTSGTDTQYF.

The chain combines TRBV5-1 with TRBJ1-4; D perhaps matches TRBD1 (6 bases). CDR3 length: 15 residues. Germline V gene data show CDR1 as SGHRS and CDR2 as YFSETQ. Trimming took 0 bases from V and 8 from J, leaving 14 bases between them. CDR3 sequence: CASSLAGTGYEKLFF. CDR3 nucleotide sequence: TGCGCCAGCAGCTTGGCGGGAACAGGGTACGAAAAACTGTTTTTT. Together with reference TRBV5-1 and TRBJ1-4, the CDR3 gives the full variable domain: KAGVTQTPRYLIKTRGQQVTLSCSPISGHRSVSWYQQTPGQGLQFLFEYFSETQRNKGNFPGRFSGRQFSNSRSEMNVSTLELGDSALYLCASSLAGTGYEKLFFGSGTQLSVL.

CDR3 nucleotides: TGTGCCAGCAGTGAGTTCAGTGGCGCTAGCTCCTACAATGAGCAGTTCTTC. As protein: CASSEFSGASSYNEQFF. The chain links TRBV6-4 to TRBJ2-1; D not resolved. V was trimmed by 3 bases and J by 0 bases, leaving 15 bases between them. Germline assignment: CDR1 MRHNA and CDR2 SNTAGT. This CDR3 has 17 residues.

V gene TRBV4-1 combines with J gene TRBJ2-7; maybe TRBD1 (6 bases). The CDR3 extends over 14 amino acids. Germline CDR1 and CDR2: MGHRA and YSYEKL. V lost 1 base and J lost 3, with 10 bases in between. The CDR3: CASSQVGQLYEQYF. CDR3 nucleotides: TGCGCCAGCAGCCAAGTCGGACAGCTCTACGAGCAGTACTTC.

The chain uses TRBV6-5 and TRBJ2-3, with D possibly matching TRBD2 (5 bases). There are 14 residues in the CDR3. CDR1 and CDR2 from the germline V gene are MNHEY and SVGAGI. The V end was cut by 3 bases, the J end by 2 bases, with 9 bases between. DNA of the CDR3: TGTGCCAGCAGTTATGGACTTGACACAGATACGCAGTATTTT. Protein: CASSYGLDTDTQYF.